The T cell receptor (beta chain) under discussion was sequenced for a study of vaccination effects on CD4 cells after COVID-19 (dated by TCRdb to the early 2020s). About the study as a whole: Post-vaccine samples across the study were collected a median of 72 days after the second dose, with a range of 14 to 241. Altogether, 10 COVID-19 convalescent patients and a few SARS-CoV-2-naive healthy vaccine recipients made up the full study. Cultures from other donors in the study were sequenced with the Oncomine TCR Beta short-read assay on an Illumina iSeq 100. SARS-CoV-2 spike-specific CD4+ TCR repertoires from before and after mRNA vaccination were compared in COVID-19 convalescent patients and in infection-naive vaccine recipients.

Remarks on this clone: Its antigen has not been determined. Nothing much larger sits one base from this clone, and base qualities are not available.

The paper's findings and limits, for the study overall: Both infection-induced and vaccine-induced clones contracted markedly at late post-vaccination timepoints, which is consistent with waning T cell responses. Limitations of the study were the small number of convalescent patients and the absence of early post-infection timepoints. Among healthy vaccine recipients, nearly all vaccine-induced clones were SARS-CoV-2 mono-reactive, and just 1 of 255 was cross-reactive with common cold coronaviruses.

The ViraFEST assay stimulated PBMC with viral peptide pools and then used TCR sequencing to identify antigen-specific CD4+ T cell clonotypes by expansion. After around 11 days of culture, CD4+ T cells were isolated with the EasySep CD4+ T cell isolation kit. Two doses of either the BNT162b2 or the mRNA-1273 mRNA SARS-CoV-2 vaccine were administered to participants. None of the healthy vaccine recipients had a prior SARS-CoV-2 infection, which was confirmed by nucleocapsid antibody tests that came back negative both before and after vaccination. About 2.1 million PBMC per well were cultured with 10 ug/ml peptides in IMDM containing approximately 4.6% human AB serum, approximately 9.1 IU/ml IL-2 and gentamicin. On days 3 and 7, half of the culture medium was replaced with fresh IL-2-containing medium. Unless noted otherwise, every peptide stimulation condition was grown in triplicate wells. Using Ficoll-Paque Plus gradient centrifugation, PBMC were separated from whole blood and then either used fresh or cryopreserved at -140C. The spike proteins of SARS-CoV-2 and of the common cold coronaviruses HCoV-NL63, HCoV-OC43 and HCoV-229E were spanned by overlapping peptide pools. The QIAamp micro DNA kit was used to extract genomic DNA from the cultured CD4+ T cells.

Ends trimmed: V by 3 bases, J by 5 bases; bases unmatched to a gene: 1. Reading from cysteine to phenylalanine, the CDR3 counts 15 amino acids. Only the CDR3 portion is preserved as DNA: 45 bases, with reading frame beginning at the first base. From the germline V gene, CDR1 is SGHRS and CDR2 is YFSETQ. Libraries were made using the immunoSEQ multiplex PCR assay. DNA from the cultured, isolated CD4+ T cells was subjected to TCR beta CDR3 sequencing. Turning to the authors' computational methods: Non-productive TCR sequences were removed, reads were trimmed to the CDR3 region, and CDR3s of at least 7 amino acids were retained. The MANAFEST web app was used to identify antigen-specific clonotypes by comparing expansion in peptide wells with expansion in reference cultures. To be called positive, a clone needed expansion at FDR<0.05 compared with the reference and with all other wells, an odds ratio greater than 5, and a frequency greater than 0.1% in two replicate wells. Cross-reactive clonotypes were defined as significantly expanded in SARS-CoV-2 spike wells and in at least one common cold coronavirus spike condition. Using the stringdist R package, CDR3 similarity was measured by Levenshtein distance, and unrooted trees were constructed with ape in R 3.6.1. What TCRdb holds here is the immuneACCESS table cut down to in-frame rearrangements. Part of the clones is not present; checked against another copy, under half of the missing clones reflect an unresolved V gene, and the others are unexplained. V, J and clone size were drawn from that table, and D and trimming were deduced from the DNA. The sample includes some 30,000 clones, with just under 75% observed a single time. The ten largest account for approximately 14% of the sample.

The sample was CD4+ T cells from PBMCs cultured with HCoV-229E spike peptides, taken after COVID-19 vaccination. According to the study, the label for this sample's cell subset or site signals: HCoV-229E spike overlapping peptide pool stimulation. The chain employs TRBV5-1 and TRBJ2-3, and 15 bases in between align with TRBD2. This receptor was identified in a human donor who received a COVID-19 vaccine. CDR3 reads: CASSSGLAGGDTQYF. The nucleotides read TGCGCCAGCAGCTCGGGACTAGCGGGAGGAGATACGCAGTATTTT.